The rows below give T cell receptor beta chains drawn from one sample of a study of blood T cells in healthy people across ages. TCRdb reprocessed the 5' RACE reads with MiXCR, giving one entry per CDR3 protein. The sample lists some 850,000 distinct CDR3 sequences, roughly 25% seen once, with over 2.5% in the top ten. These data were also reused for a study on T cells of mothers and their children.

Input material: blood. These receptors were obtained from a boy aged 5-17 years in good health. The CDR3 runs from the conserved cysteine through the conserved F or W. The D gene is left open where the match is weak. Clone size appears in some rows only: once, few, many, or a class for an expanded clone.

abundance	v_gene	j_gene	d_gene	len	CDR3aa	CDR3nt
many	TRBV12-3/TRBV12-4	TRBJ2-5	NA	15	CASSLVRRLGETQYF	TGTGCCAGCAGTTTAGTCCGCAGGCTGGGTGAGACCCAGTACTTC
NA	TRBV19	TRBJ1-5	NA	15	CASGTGLMSNQPQHF	TGTGCCAGTGGTACCGGACTGATGAGCAATCAGCCCCAGCATTTT
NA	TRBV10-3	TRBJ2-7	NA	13	CAIGGTGSYEQYF	TGTGCCATCGGGGGGACGGGCTCCTACGAGCAGTACTTC
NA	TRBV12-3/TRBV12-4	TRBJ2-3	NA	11	CASGITDTQYF	TGTGCCAGCGGCATTACAGATACGCAGTATTTT
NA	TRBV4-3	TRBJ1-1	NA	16	CASSQQVPGSFSEAFF	TGCGCCAGCAGCCAACAGGTCCCCGGGTCATTTTCTGAAGCTTTCTTT
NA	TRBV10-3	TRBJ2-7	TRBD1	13	CASTGTGKDEQYF	TGTGCCTCGACAGGGACAGGGAAGGACGAGCAGTACTTC
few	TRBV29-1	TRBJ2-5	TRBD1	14	CSVEGDRGWETQYF	TGCAGCGTTGAGGGGGACAGGGGATGGGAGACCCAGTACTTC
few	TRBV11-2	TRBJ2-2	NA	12	CASWRNTGELFF	TGTGCCAGCTGGAGGAACACCGGGGAGCTGTTTTTT
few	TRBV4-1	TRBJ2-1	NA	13	CASSHGPNNEQFF	TGCGCCAGCAGCCATGGTCCCAACAATGAGCAGTTCTTC
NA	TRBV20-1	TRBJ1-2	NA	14	CSARDSRGEDGYTF	TGCAGTGCTAGAGATTCCCGAGGGGAGGATGGCTACACCTTC
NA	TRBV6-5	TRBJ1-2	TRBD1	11	CASRTGRGYTF	TGTGCCAGCAGGACAGGGCGGGGCTACACCTTC
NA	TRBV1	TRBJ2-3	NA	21	CTSSQGYASGGEGASTDTQYF	TGCACCAGCAGCCAAGGATATGCTAGCGGGGGGGAAGGGGCTAGCACAGATACGCAGTATTTT
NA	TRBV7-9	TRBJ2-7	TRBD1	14	CASSSRQGRDEQYF	TGTGCCAGCAGCTCCAGACAGGGGAGAGACGAGCAGTACTTC
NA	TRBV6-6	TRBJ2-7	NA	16	CASSLTGGAPGYEQYF	TGTGCCAGCAGCTTAACAGGGGGGGCCCCGGGATACGAGCAGTACTTC
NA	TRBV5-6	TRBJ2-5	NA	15	CASSSLDTSKETQYF	TGTGCCAGCAGCTCGCTCGACACCTCAAAGGAGACCCAGTACTTC
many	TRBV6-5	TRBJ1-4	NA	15	CASRKIGTDNEKLFF	TGTGCCAGCAGAAAAATCGGGACCGATAATGAAAAACTGTTTTTT
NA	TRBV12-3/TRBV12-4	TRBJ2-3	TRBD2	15	CASSPSGGPGDTQYF	TGTGCCAGCAGTCCTAGCGGGGGCCCGGGGGATACGCAGTATTTT
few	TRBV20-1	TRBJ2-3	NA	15	CSASKSGASTDTQYF	TGCAGTGCCAGTAAAAGCGGCGCTAGCACAGATACGCAGTATTTT
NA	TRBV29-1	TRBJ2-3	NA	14	CSVLLRISTDTQYF	TGCAGCGTACTACTCAGGATTAGCACAGATACGCAGTATTTT
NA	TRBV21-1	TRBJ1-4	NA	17	CASSSRRGLLTTEKPFF	TGTGCCAGCAGCTCGCGGAGGGGACTGTTAACTACTGAAAAACCGTTTTTT
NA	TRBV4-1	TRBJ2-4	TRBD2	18	CASSLFIAGVGAKNIQYF	TGCGCCAGCAGCCTCTTTATCGCGGGGGTTGGAGCCAAAAACATTCAGTACTTC
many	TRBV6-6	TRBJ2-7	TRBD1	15	CASSYLGTGRIEQYF	TGTGCCAGCAGTTACCTGGGGACAGGGAGGATCGAGCAGTACTTC
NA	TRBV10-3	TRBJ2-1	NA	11	CAISTTNEQFF	TGTGCCATCAGTACCACGAATGAGCAGTTCTTC
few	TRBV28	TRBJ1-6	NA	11	CASSLTSPLHF	TGTGCCAGCAGTTTAACTTCACCCCTCCACTTT
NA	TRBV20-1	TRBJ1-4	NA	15	CSARRWGMDNEKLFF	TGCAGTGCTAGGCGCTGGGGGATGGATAATGAAAAACTGTTTTTT
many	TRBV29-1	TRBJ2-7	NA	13	CSVGRRDSYEQYF	TGCAGCGTTGGGCGACGGGACTCCTACGAGCAGTACTTC
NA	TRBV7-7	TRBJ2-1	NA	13	CASSRGGEYEQFF	TGTGCCAGCTCCAGGGGCGGGGAGTATGAGCAGTTCTTC
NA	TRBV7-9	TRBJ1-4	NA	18	CASSLARSGVAANEKLFF	TGTGCCAGCAGCTTAGCGCGGTCAGGGGTTGCAGCTAATGAAAAACTGTTTTTT
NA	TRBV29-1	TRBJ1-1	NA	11	CSNAQSTEAFF	TGCAGCAATGCACAGTCCACTGAAGCTTTCTTT
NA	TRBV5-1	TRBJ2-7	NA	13	CASSLEGAGEQYF	TGCGCCAGCAGCTTGGAAGGGGCGGGCGAGCAGTACTTC
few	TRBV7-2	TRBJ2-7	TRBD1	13	CASSLGDREKQYF	TGTGCCAGCAGCTTAGGGGACAGGGAAAAGCAGTACTTC
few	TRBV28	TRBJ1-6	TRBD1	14	CASSRRLRGAPLHF	TGTGCCAGCAGCCGCCGCCTCAGGGGGGCTCCCCTCCACTTT
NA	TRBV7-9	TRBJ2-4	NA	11	CASSLGGPLYF	TGTGCCAGCAGCTTAGGAGGGCCTTTGTACTTC
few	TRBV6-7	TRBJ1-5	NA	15	CASSYSGGPNQPQHF	TGTGCCAGCAGTTACTCGGGGGGGCCAAATCAGCCCCAGCATTTT
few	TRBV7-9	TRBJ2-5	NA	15	CASSPNSVLQETQYF	TGTGCCAGCAGCCCTAACAGTGTCCTTCAAGAGACCCAGTACTTC
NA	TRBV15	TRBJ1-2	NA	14	CATSRASYDYGYTF	TGTGCCACCAGCAGAGCCAGCTACGACTATGGCTACACCTTC
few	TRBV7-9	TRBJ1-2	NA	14	CASSLATEYYGYTF	TGTGCCAGCAGCTTAGCGACAGAATACTATGGCTACACCTTC
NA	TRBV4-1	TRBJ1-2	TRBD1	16	CASSQPTGGAFYGYTF	TGCGCCAGCAGCCAGCCAACAGGGGGCGCTTTCTATGGCTACACCTTC
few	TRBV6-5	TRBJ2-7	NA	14	CASSYADNLYEQYF	TGTGCCAGCAGTTACGCGGACAATCTCTACGAGCAGTACTTC
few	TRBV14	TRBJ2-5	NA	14	CASSLQEFQETQYF	TGTGCCAGCAGCCTTCAGGAATTCCAAGAGACCCAGTACTTC
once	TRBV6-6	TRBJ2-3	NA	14	CASTAGRSTDTQYF	TGTGCCAGCACCGCCGGCCGTAGCACAGATACGCAGTATTTT
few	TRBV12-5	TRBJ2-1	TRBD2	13	CASGLSGREEQFF	TGTGCTAGTGGTTTGTCAGGGAGGGAAGAGCAGTTCTTC
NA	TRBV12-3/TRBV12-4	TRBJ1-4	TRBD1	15	CASSNLPGQNEKLFF	TGTGCCAGCAGTAACCTCCCGGGACAGAATGAAAAACTGTTTTTT
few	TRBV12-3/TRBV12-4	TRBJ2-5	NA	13	CASRGGLQETQYF	TGTGCCAGCAGAGGGGGACTCCAAGAGACCCAGTACTTC
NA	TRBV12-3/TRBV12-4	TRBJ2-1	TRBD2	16	CASSPVTSGGYNEQFF	TGTGCCAGCAGTCCGGTCACTAGCGGGGGGTACAATGAGCAGTTCTTC
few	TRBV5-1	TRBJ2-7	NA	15	CASSLEQPSLSEQYF	TGCGCCAGCAGCTTGGAGCAACCGTCGTTGAGTGAGCAGTACTTC